This T cell receptor (beta chain) comes out of a study of identical twins. TCRdb reanalysed the 5' RACE reads using MiXCR and keeps one entry per CDR3 protein. The sample includes approximately 230,000 distinct CDR3 sequences, about 14% seen only once; the top ten take approximately 8.2%. This clonotype showed up just a few times. V shed 3 bases and J shed 4 bases, with 9 bases lying between them. CDR1 is ENHRY and CDR2 is SYGVKD in the germline V gene. There are 13 residues in the CDR3. The clonotype originates from a woman in her late teens or twenties in good health. The rearrangement uses TRBV10-3 and TRBJ1-1; D perhaps matches TRBD1 (5 bases). The sequenced material came from memory (CD45RO+) T cells sorted from blood. The CDR3 DNA reads as TGTGCCATCAGTGAAGGGGTCGGCACTGAAGCTTTCTTT. This codes for CAISEGVGTEAFF.